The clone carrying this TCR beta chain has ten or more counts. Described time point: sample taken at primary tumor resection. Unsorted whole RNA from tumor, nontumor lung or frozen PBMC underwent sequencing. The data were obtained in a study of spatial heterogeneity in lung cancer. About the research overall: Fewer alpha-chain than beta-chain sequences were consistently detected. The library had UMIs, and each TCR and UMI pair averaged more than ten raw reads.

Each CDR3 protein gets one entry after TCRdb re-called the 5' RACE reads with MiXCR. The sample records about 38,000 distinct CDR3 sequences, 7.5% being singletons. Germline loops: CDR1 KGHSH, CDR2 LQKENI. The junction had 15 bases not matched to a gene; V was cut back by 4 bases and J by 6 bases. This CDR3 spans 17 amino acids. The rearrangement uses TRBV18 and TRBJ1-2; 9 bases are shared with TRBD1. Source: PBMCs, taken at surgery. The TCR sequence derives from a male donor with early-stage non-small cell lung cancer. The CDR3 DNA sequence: TGTGCCAGCTCACAGACCCCGGGACAGGGTATTCGTGATGGCTACACCTTC. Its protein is CASSQTPGQGIRDGYTF. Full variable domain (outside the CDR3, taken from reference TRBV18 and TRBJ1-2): NAGVMQNPRHLVRRRGQEARLRCSPMKGHSHVYWYRQLPEEGLKFMVYLQKENIIDESGMPKERFSAEFPKEGPSILRIQQVVRGDSAAYFCASSQTPGQGIRDGYTFGSGTRLTVV.